These 15 T cell receptor beta chains came from one sample sequenced in a study of OX40 agonist ivuxolimab in advanced cancers. Libraries came from the immunoSEQ multiplex PCR assay. Imported from immuneACCESS, the table was reduced by TCRdb to in-frame sequences with V and J called. These copies leave out some clones; in studies compared against another copy, an unresolved V gene accounts for under half, and the cause of the remainder is not known. The sample yields tens of thousands of clones; approximately 80% were counted once. The ten largest clones add up to about 35% of the sample. The sample consisted of CD4+ or CD8+ T cells sorted from blood, taken in a trial of the OX40 agonist ivuxolimab. The receptor set was obtained from an adult with an advanced solid tumor such as melanoma, head and neck, liver or kidney cancer.

The chain carries TRBV6-6 and TRBJ2-7; either TRBD1 or TRBD2 may fit D (5 bases each). The V gene lost 6 bases and the J gene lost 6 bases, with 21 bases spanning the gap. Germline V gene lookup returns CDR1 MNHNY and CDR2 SVGAGI (reference sequence). The CDR3 covers 15 residues. CDR3 residues: CASRHRDPRLGEQYF. The DNA of the CDR3 is TGTGCCAGCAGGCACCGGGACCCGCGGCTCGGCGAGCAGTACTTC.

The chain couples TRBV1 to TRBJ2-1. TRBV1 is described as a pseudogene. The CDR3 has 10 amino acids. The CDR3 region has the DNA TGCACCAGCAGCTCGCCGACGTCGTTCTTC. This encodes CTSSSPTSFF.

This rearrangement joins TRBV19 to TRBJ1-2; 11 nucleotides line up with TRBD1. The CDR3 length is 17 residues. The germline CDR1 and CDR2 sequences are LNHDA and SQIVND (reference sequence). Trimming at V came to 4 bases and at J to 6 bases, leaving 13 bases not matched to a gene. DNA of the CDR3: TGTGCCAGTAGTACACCAGGATGGGGACAGGGGGTTGATGGCTACACCTTC. It is translated as CASSTPGWGQGVDGYTF.

The chain is built from TRBV10-1 and TRBJ2-1; 15 bases map to TRBD2. The CDR3 extends over 18 amino acids. V trimming: 3 bases; J trimming: 9 bases; junction bases outside the gene matches: 12. Germline CDR1 is WNHNN and CDR2 is SYGVQD (reference sequence). CDR3 loop: CASSDPGLAGGSFGEQFF. CDR3 nucleotides: TGCGCCAGCAGTGATCCGGGACTAGCGGGAGGAAGCTTCGGTGAGCAGTTCTTC.

The chain recombines TRBV14 with TRBJ2-7; D perhaps matches TRBD1 (6 bases). Germline assignment: CDR1 SGHDN and CDR2 FVKESK. Trimming left V 3 bases short and J 0 bases short, with 15 bases between. The CDR3 has 16 amino acids. The CDR3 DNA follows: TGTGCCAGCAGCCAGGAAAGGGGGTACCGCTCCTACGAGCAGTACTTC. The encoded protein is CASSQERGYRSYEQYF. Looking up the rest from reference TRBV14 and TRBJ2-7 gives the full variable domain: EAGVTQFPSHSVIEKGQTVTLRCDPISGHDNLYWYRRVMGKEIKFLLHFVKESKQDESGMPNNRFLAERTGGTYSTLKVQPAELEDSGVYFCASSQERGYRSYEQYFGPGTRLTVT.

The chain combines TRBV7-9 with TRBJ1-1; 9 nucleotides agree with TRBD1. Germline CDR1 is SEHNR and CDR2 is FQNEAQ (reference sequence). This CDR3 has 15 amino acids. The ends lost 5 bases at V and 0 bases at J; junction bases unmatched: 4. CDR3 region: CASSPRDRVNTEAFF. DNA of the CDR3: TGTGCCAGCAGCCCCAGGGACAGGGTGAACACTGAAGCTTTCTTT.

The V gene is TRBV5-1, the J gene TRBJ2-7; 9 nucleotides agree with TRBD2. Germline CDR1 is SGHRS and CDR2 is YFSETQ. V lost 4 bases to trimming and J lost 5 bases; unmatched junction nucleotides: 13. The CDR3 runs 16 residues. The CDR3 here is CASSLGRGGTEDEQYF. The DNA for the CDR3 is TGCGCCAGCAGCCTAGGGCGGGGGGGAACGGAGGACGAGCAGTACTTC.

The CDR3 loop reads CASSQVGLQLTDTQYF. The CDR3 nucleotides read TGCGCCAGCAGCCAAGTGGGACTCCAATTAACAGATACGCAGTATTTT. The chain combines TRBV4-1 with TRBJ2-3, with D possibly TRBD2 on 6 matching bases. Germline lookup yields CDR1 MGHRA and CDR2 YSYEKL. V lost 1 base to trimming and J lost 3 bases, with 14 bases between them. This CDR3 comprises 16 residues.

The chain couples TRBV6-6 to TRBJ2-7, with D tentatively TRBD2 (5 bases). This CDR3 has 16 residues. Trimming removed 6 bases at V and 6 bases at J, with 24 bases between. Germline V gene lookup returns CDR1 MNHNY and CDR2 SVGAGI (reference sequence). CDR3 residues: CASSPLDLTDSPEQYF. DNA for the CDR3: TGTGCCAGCAGCCCTCTCGACCTTACGGACTCTCCCGAGCAGTACTTC.

The chain is built from TRBV5-1 and TRBJ2-1, with 7 bases that match TRBD2. The junction had 8 bases not matched to a gene; V was cut back by 1 base and J by 1 base. CDR3 size: 17 residues. Per germline, CDR1 SGHRS and CDR2 YFSETQ. CDR3 amino acids: CASSLSGGSLSYNEQFF. The DNA for the CDR3 is TGCGCCAGCAGCTTGTCTGGCGGGAGTTTGTCCTACAATGAGCAGTTCTTC.

This clone was observed a few times. The chain couples TRBV4-1 to TRBJ1-1; D possibly corresponds to TRBD1 (5 bases). Trimming left V 4 bases short and J 5 bases short, with 11 bases between. Germline V CDR1 and CDR2: MGHRA, YSYEKL. This CDR3 has 13 amino acids. The CDR3 DNA reads TGCGCCAGCAGCCTATCCTCAGGGACTGAAGCTTTCTTT. This translates into CASSLSSGTEAFF.

In this sample, this clone turned up once. V and J are TRBV9 and TRBJ1-1, with D maybe TRBD1 (6 bases). CDR3 length: 14 residues. V was pared by 5 bases and J by 1 base, with 12 bases between. CDR1 SGDLS and CDR2 YYNGEE come from the germline V gene. The CDR3 sequence: CASRAGVGNTEAFF. DNA of the CDR3: TGTGCCAGCAGAGCAGGGGTGGGGAACACTGAAGCTTTCTTT.

V usage is TRBV9 and J usage is TRBJ2-3; perhaps TRBD2 as D (6 bases). The germline V and J ends were trimmed by 4 bases and 0 bases, with 15 bases remaining between them. This CDR3 is built from 16 residues. CDR1 SGDLS and CDR2 YYNGEE come from the germline V gene. CDR3 sequence: CASSLSGGGSTDTQYF. The DNA for the CDR3 is TGTGCCAGCAGCCTCTCCGGGGGAGGAAGCACAGATACGCAGTATTTT.

Details on this clone: Other DNA sequences within the sample encode an identical CDR3. The rearrangement joins TRBV28 to TRBJ2-7; TRBD2 matches at 11 bases. Trimming at V came to 2 bases and at J to 2 bases, leaving 2 bases not matched to a gene. The CDR3 is 15 amino acids. Germline lookup yields CDR1 MDHEN and CDR2 SYDVKM. The CDR3 spells CASSLRGLAAYEQYF. CDR3 DNA: TGTGCCAGCAGTTTAAGGGGACTAGCGGCCTACGAGCAGTACTTC.

The chain recombines TRBV5-1 with TRBJ2-3; TRBD1 agrees at 9 bases. The trim removed 4 bases at V and 2 bases at J, leaving 5 bases unmatched. The CDR3 covers 15 residues. CDR1 and CDR2 from the germline V gene are SGHRS and YFSETQ. The DNA for the CDR3 is TGCGCCAGCAGCCTGACAGGGGGTTTCACAGATACGCAGTATTTT. Translated: CASSLTGGFTDTQYF.